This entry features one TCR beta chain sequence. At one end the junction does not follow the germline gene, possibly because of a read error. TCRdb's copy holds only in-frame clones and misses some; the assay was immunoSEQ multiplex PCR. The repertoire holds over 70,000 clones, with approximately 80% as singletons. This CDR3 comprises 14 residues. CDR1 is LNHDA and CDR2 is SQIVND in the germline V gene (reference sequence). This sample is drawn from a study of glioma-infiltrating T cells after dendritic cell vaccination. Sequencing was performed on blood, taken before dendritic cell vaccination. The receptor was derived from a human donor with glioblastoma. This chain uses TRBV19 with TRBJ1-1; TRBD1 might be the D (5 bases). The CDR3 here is CASRIETVRTEAFF. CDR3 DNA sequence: TGTGCCAGTAGGATAGAGACAGTTAGGACTGAAGCTTTCTTT. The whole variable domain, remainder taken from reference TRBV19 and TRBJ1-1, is DGGITQSPKYLFRKEGQNVTLSCEQNLNHDAMYWYRQDPGQGLRLIYYSQIVNDFQKGDIAEGYSVSREKKESFPLTVTSAQKNPTAFYLCASRIETVRTEAFFGQGTRLTVV.